The source of this TCR beta chain is a study of blood T cell repertoires in COVID-19. Turning to the study itself: Samples of COVID-19 (acute and convalescent) were obtained from the United States, Italy and Spain.

The CDR3 has 17 residues. Germline-derived CDR1 and CDR2 are MNHEY and SVGEGT. V shed 2 bases, J shed 2 bases, and the junction held 7 bases outside the gene matches. Produced via immunoSEQ multiplex PCR; TCRdb's table is partial and in-frame only. The sample consists of about 95,000 clones, approximately 89% of them appearing once. The J gene is TRBJ2-7, the V gene TRBV6-2 or TRBV6-3; 12 nucleotides align to TRBD2. The source material was peripheral blood. This TCR was sampled from a human donor in a cohort sampled during active COVID-19. This CDR3 is CASSYKLGLAGTYEQYF. In nucleotides, the CDR3 is TGTGCCAGCAGTTACAAACTAGGACTAGCGGGAACCTACGAGCAGTACTTC.